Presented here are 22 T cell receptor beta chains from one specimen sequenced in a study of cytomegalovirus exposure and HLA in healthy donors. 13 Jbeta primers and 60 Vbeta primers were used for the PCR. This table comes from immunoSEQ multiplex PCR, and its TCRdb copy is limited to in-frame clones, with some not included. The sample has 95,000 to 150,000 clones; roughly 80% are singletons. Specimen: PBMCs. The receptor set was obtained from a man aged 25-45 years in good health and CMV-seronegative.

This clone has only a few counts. CDR3 in amino acids: CASTLRAAPLNTEAFF. The CDR3 DNA sequence: TGTGCCAGCACCTTGAGGGCCGCACCATTGAACACTGAAGCTTTCTTT. V and J are TRBV28 and TRBJ1-1; D ambiguous. The CDR3 has 16 amino acids. Trimming shortened V by 7 bases and J by 0 bases, and 18 bases separated the two germline ends. The germline CDR1 and CDR2 sequences are MDHEN and SYDVKM.

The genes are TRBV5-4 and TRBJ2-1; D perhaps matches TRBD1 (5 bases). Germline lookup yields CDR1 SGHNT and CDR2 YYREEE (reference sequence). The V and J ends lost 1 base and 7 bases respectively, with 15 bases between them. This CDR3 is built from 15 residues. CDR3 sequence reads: CASSLMGLDANEQFF. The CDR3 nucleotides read TGTGCCAGCAGCTTGATGGGGCTAGACGCGAATGAGCAGTTCTTC. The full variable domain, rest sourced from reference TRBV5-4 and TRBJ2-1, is ETGVTQSPTHLIKTRGQQVTLRCSSQSGHNTVSWYQQALGQGPQFIFQYYREEENGRGNFPPRFSGLQFPNYSSELNVNALELDDSALYLCASSLMGLDANEQFFGPGTRLTVL.

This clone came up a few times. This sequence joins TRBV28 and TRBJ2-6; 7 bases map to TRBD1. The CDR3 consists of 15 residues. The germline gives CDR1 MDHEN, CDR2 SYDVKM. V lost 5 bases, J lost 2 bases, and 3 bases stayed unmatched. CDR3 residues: CASSQTGAGANVLTF. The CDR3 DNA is TGTGCCAGCAGTCAAACAGGGGCTGGGGCCAACGTCCTGACTTTC.

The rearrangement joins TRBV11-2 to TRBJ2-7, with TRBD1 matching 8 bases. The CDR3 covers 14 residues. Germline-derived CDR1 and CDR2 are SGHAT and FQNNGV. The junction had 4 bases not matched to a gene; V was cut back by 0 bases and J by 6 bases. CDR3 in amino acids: CASSLDWTGFEQYF. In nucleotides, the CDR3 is TGTGCCAGCAGCTTAGATTGGACAGGGTTCGAGCAGTACTTC.

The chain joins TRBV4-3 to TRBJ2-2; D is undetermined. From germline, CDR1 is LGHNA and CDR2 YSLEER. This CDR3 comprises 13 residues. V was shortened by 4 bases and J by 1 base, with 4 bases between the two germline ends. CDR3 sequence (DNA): TGCGCCAGCAGCCCCGTGAACACCGGGGAGCTGTTTTTT. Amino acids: CASSPVNTGELFF.

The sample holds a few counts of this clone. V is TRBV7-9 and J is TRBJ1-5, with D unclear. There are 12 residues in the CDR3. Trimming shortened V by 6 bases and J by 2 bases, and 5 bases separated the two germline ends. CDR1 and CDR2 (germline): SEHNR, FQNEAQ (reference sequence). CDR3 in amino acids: CASSTRNQPQHF. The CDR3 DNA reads TGTGCCAGCAGTACACGCAATCAGCCCCAGCATTTT.

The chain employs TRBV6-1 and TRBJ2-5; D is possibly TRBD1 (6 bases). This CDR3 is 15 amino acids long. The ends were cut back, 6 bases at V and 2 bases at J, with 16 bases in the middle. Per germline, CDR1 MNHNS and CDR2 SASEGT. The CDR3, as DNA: TGTGCCAGCAGCCGGGACACAAACCTTCAAGAGACCCAGTACTTC. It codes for CASSRDTNLQETQYF.

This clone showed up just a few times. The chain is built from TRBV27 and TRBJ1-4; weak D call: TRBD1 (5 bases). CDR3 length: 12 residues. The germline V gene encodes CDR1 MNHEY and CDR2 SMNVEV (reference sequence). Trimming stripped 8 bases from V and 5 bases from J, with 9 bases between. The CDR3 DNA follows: TGTGCCAGCGGCCCAGGGAATGAAAAACTGTTTTTT. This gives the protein CASGPGNEKLFF.

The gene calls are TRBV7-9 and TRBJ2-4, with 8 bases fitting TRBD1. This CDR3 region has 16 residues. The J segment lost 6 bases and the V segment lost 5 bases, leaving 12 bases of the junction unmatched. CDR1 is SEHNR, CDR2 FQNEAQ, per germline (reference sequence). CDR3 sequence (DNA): TGTGCCAGCAGCCTACCAACCGGACAGGGTCGAAACATTCAGTACTTC. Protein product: CASSLPTGQGRNIQYF.

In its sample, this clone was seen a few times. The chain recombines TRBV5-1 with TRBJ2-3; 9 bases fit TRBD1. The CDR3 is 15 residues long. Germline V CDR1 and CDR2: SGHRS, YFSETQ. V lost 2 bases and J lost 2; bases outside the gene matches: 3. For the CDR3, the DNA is TGCGCCAGCAGCTTCGGGACAGGGCACACAGATACGCAGTATTTT. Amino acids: CASSFGTGHTDTQYF. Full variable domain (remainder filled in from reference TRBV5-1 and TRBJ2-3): KAGVTQTPRYLIKTRGQQVTLSCSPISGHRSVSWYQQTPGQGLQFLFEYFSETQRNKGNFPGRFSGRQFSNSRSEMNVSTLELGDSALYLCASSFGTGHTDTQYFGPGTRLTVL.

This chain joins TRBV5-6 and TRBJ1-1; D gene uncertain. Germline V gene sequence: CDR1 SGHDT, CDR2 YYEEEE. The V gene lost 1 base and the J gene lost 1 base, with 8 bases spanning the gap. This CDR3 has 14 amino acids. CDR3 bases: TGTGCCAGCAGCTTGATTTCCGGGAACACTGAAGCTTTCTTT. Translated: CASSLISGNTEAFF.

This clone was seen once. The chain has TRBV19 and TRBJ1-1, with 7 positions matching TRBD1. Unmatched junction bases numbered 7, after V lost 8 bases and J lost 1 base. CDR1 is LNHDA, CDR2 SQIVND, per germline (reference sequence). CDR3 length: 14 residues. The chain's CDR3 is CASARQGPNTEAFF. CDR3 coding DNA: TGTGCCAGTGCGAGACAGGGACCGAACACTGAAGCTTTCTTT.

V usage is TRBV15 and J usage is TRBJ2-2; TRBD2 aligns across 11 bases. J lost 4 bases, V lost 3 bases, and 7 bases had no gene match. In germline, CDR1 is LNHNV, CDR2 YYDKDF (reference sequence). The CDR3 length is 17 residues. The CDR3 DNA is TGTGCCACCAGCAGTAAAACCGGGACTAGCGGCACCGGGGAGCTGTTTTTT. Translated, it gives CATSSKTGTSGTGELFF. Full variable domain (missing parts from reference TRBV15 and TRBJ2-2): DAMVIQNPRYQVTQFGKPVTLSCSQTLNHNVMYWYQQKSSQAPKLLFHYYDKDFNNEADTPDNFQSRRPNTSFCFLDIRSPGLGDTAMYLCATSSKTGTSGTGELFFGEGSRLTVL.

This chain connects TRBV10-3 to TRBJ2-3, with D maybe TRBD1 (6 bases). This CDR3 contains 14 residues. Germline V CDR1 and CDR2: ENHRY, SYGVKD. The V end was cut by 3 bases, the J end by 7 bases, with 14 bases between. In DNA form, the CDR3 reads TGTGCCATCAGTGAAGGGGGTTCAGGATATACGCAGTATTTT. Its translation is CAISEGGSGYTQYF.

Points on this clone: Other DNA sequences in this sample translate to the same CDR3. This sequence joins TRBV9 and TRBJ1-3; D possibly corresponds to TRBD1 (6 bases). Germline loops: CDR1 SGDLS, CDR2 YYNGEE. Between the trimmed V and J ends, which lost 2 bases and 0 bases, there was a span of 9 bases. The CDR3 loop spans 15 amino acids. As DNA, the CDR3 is TGTGCCAGCAGCGTTACAGGGTCCTCTGGAAACACCATATATTTT. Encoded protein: CASSVTGSSGNTIYF.

The CDR3 protein is CATSRDNRVTGELFF. Here the CDR3 DNA reads TGTGCCACCAGCAGAGATAACAGGGTCACCGGGGAGCTGTTTTTT. This chain uses TRBV15 with TRBJ2-2, with D maybe TRBD1 (6 bases). The CDR3 totals 15 residues. Germline assignment: CDR1 LNHNV and CDR2 YYDKDF (reference sequence). V was clipped by 0 bases and J by 4 bases, with 9 bases between them.

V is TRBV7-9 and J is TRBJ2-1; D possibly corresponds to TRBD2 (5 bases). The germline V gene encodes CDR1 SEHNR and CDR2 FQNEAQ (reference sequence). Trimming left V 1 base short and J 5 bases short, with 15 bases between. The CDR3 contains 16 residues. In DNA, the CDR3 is TGTGCCAGCAGCTTAGGTTCTTTAGCGAGCAACAATGAGCAGTTCTTC. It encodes CASSLGSLASNNEQFF.

The CDR3 here is CASTSAGGPRNEQFF. Written as DNA, the CDR3 is TGTGCCAGCACCTCAGCGGGGGGGCCGAGGAATGAGCAGTTCTTC. The genes are TRBV28 and TRBJ2-1; 10 nucleotides align to TRBD2. The CDR3 runs 15 residues. Germline CDR1 is MDHEN and CDR2 is SYDVKM. J gave up 7 bases and V 7 bases, and 10 bases lay outside the gene matches.

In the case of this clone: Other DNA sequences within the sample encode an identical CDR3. Here the CDR3 reads CASSLGASYEQYF. The DNA for the CDR3 is TGTGCCAGCAGCTTGGGGGCGTCCTACGAGCAGTACTTC. The V call is TRBV7-9, the J call TRBJ2-7, with D possibly TRBD1 on 6 matching bases. CDR3 length equals 13 residues. Germline values: CDR1 SEHNR, CDR2 FQNEAQ (reference sequence). V was trimmed by 3 bases and J by 1 base, leaving 7 bases between them.

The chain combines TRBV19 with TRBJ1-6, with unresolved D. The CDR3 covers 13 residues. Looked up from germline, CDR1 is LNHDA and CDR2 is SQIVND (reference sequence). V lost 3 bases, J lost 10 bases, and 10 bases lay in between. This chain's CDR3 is CASSIAVRSPLHF. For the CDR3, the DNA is TGTGCCAGTAGTATTGCGGTACGGTCACCCCTCCACTTT.

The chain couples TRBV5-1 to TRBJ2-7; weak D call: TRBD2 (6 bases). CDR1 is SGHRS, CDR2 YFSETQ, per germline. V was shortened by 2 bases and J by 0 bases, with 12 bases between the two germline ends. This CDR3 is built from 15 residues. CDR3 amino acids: CASSFGGGDSYEQYF. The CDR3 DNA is TGCGCCAGCAGCTTTGGAGGCGGGGACTCCTACGAGCAGTACTTC. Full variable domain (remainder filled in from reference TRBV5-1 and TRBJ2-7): KAGVTQTPRYLIKTRGQQVTLSCSPISGHRSVSWYQQTPGQGLQFLFEYFSETQRNKGNFPGRFSGRQFSNSRSEMNVSTLELGDSALYLCASSFGGGDSYEQYFGPGTRLTVT.

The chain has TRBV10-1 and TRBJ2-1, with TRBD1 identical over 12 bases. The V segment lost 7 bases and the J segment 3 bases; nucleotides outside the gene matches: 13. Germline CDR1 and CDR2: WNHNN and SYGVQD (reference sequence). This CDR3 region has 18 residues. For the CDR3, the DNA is TGCGCCAGCACCCCGGGGACAGGGGGCCGCCTCGACTACAATGAGCAGTTCTTC. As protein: CASTPGTGGRLDYNEQFF.